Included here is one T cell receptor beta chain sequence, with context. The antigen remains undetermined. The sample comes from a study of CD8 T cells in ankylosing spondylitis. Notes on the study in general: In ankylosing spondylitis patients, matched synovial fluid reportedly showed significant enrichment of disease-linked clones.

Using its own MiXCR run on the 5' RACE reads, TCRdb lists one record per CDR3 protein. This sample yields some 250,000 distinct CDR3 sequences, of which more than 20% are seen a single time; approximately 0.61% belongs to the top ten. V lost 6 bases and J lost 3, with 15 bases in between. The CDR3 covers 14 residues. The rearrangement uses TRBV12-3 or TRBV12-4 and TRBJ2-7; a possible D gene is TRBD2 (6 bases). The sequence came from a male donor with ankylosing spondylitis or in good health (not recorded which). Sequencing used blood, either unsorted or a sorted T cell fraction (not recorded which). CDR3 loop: CASRQLGGSYEQYF. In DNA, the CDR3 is TGTGCCAGCAGGCAACTAGGAGGGAGCTACGAGCAGTACTTC.